This entry concerns a single TCR beta chain. Its antigen is not known. In the same sample, other DNA sequences code for this CDR3. CDR3 size: 14 residues. Germline V CDR1 and CDR2: SEHNR, FQNEAQ (reference sequence). V was pared by 0 bases and J by 1 base, with 6 bases between. This record belongs to a study of cytomegalovirus exposure and HLA in healthy donors. Amplification used 60 Vbeta primers and 13 Jbeta primers. Assay: immunoSEQ multiplex PCR; the TCRdb copy retains only in-frame clones and omits some. The data show under 110,000 clones, with roughly four fifths seen just once and 5% to 7% held by the top ten. General study findings and limits: Being productive about 87% or about 30% of the time was typical of most TCR beta V segments in an earlier analysis. Clonal expansion was found to be greater in HLA-associated TCR beta chains than in equally common others in a later analysis.

This clonotype originated in a woman in her fifties or sixties in good health and CMV-seropositive. V usage is TRBV7-9 and J usage is TRBJ1-1; D unclear. Sequencing input: PBMCs. CDR3: CASSLAAGNTEAFF. The DNA for the CDR3 is TGTGCCAGCAGCTTAGCCGCCGGGAACACTGAAGCTTTCTTT.